These 15 T cell receptor beta chains originate from one sample sequenced in a study of cytomegalovirus exposure and HLA in healthy donors. With 60 Vbeta and 13 Jbeta primers, the PCR was carried out. Assay: immunoSEQ multiplex PCR; the TCRdb copy retains only in-frame clones and omits some. The data show roughly 230,000 clones, around 90% seen once. The source material was PBMCs. The receptors come from a girl aged 2 to 10 in good health and CMV-seronegative.

The rearrangement uses TRBV18 and TRBJ1-1; 12 nucleotides match TRBD1. V shed 4 bases and J 1 base; nucleotides not matched to a gene: 4. CDR3 length: 16 amino acids. Per the germline V gene, CDR1 is KGHSH and CDR2 is LQKENI. The DNA for the CDR3 is TGTGCCAGCTCACTAGGGACAGGGGGCGCGAACACTGAAGCTTTCTTT. Translating it yields CASSLGTGGANTEAFF.

The CDR3 here is CVRLSSEQYF. The CDR3 DNA follows: TGTGTCAGACTTAGCTCCGAGCAGTACTTC. This chain connects TRBV7-5 to TRBJ2-7; TRBD2, as called in the table, went unchecked against the DNA. TRBV7-5 is tagged as a pseudogene. The CDR3 extends over 10 amino acids.

The CDR3, as DNA: TGTGCCATCGGGACTAGCGGGAGCTACGAGCAGTACTTC. It codes for CAIGTSGSYEQYF. V is TRBV10-3 and J is TRBJ2-7; TRBD2 matches 14 bases. V lost 8 bases and J lost 3; bases outside the gene matches: 0. Germline V CDR1 and CDR2: ENHRY, SYGVKD. CDR3 length: 13 residues.

The chain couples TRBV7-8 to TRBJ2-1; 8 bases match TRBD1. The CDR3 loop spans 15 amino acids. V lost 5 bases to trimming and J lost 2 bases; unmatched junction nucleotides: 5. Germline V lookup: CDR1 SGHVS, CDR2 FQNEAQ. CDR3 sequence reads: CASSGEQGAYNEQFF. The CDR3 DNA follows: TGTGCCAGCAGCGGAGAACAGGGGGCCTACAATGAGCAGTTCTTC. Full variable domain (rest looked up from reference TRBV7-8 and TRBJ2-1): GAGVSQSPRYKVAKRGQDVALRCDPISGHVSLFWYQQALGQGPEFLTYFQNEAQLDKSGLPSDRFFAERPEGSVSTLKIQRTQQEDSAVYLCASSGEQGAYNEQFFGPGTRLTVL.

The chain has TRBV27 and TRBJ1-2; 10 nucleotides align to TRBD1. There are 15 residues in the CDR3. Germline CDR1 and CDR2: MNHEY and SMNVEV (reference sequence). V was clipped by 5 bases and J by 8 bases; unmatched bases: 11. The CDR3 region is CASSPHGTGVQGYTF. CDR3 nucleotide sequence: TGTGCCAGCAGTCCCCACGGGACAGGGGTTCAGGGCTACACCTTC.

The chain uses TRBV19 and TRBJ2-1; 10 bases line up with TRBD2. Trimming at V came to 6 bases and at J to 8 bases, leaving 10 bases not matched to a gene. Germline V CDR1 and CDR2: LNHDA, SQIVND (reference sequence). The CDR3 is 15 residues long. CDR3 DNA: TGTGCCAGTAGGGATTCTAGCGGGAGTGTGGATGAGCAGTTCTTC. This sequence encodes CASRDSSGSVDEQFF.

The chain combines TRBV30 with TRBJ2-7; D unclear. CDR3 length equals 13 residues. Germline lookup yields CDR1 GTSNPN and CDR2 SVGIG (reference sequence). V lost 0 bases and J lost 1, with 7 bases in between. The CDR3 DNA reads as TGTGCCTGGAGTGTTGGGCAGTCCTACGAGCAGTACTTC. This gives the protein CAWSVGQSYEQYF.

V gene TRBV28 combines with J gene TRBJ1-4; D remains ambiguous. Trimming stripped 9 bases from V and 1 base from J, with 6 bases between. Germline V gene sequence: CDR1 MDHEN, CDR2 SYDVKM. This CDR3 has 12 amino acids. The CDR3 is CASRQTNEKLFF. CDR3 nucleotide sequence: TGTGCCAGTAGACAAACTAATGAAAAACTGTTTTTT. The full variable domain, with the rest looked up from reference TRBV28 and TRBJ1-4, is DVKVTQSSRYLVKRTGEKVFLECVQDMDHENMFWYRQDPGLGLRLIYFSYDVKMKEKGDIPEGYSVSREKKERFSLILESASTNQTSMYLCASRQTNEKLFFGSGTQLSVL.

V gene TRBV28 combines with J gene TRBJ2-5; unclear D gene. Trimming left V 9 bases short and J 4 bases short, with 9 bases between. This CDR3 has 11 amino acids. Germline CDR1 is MDHEN and CDR2 is SYDVKM. The CDR3 sequence is CASRGRETQYF. The CDR3 DNA reads TGTGCCAGTCGAGGCAGAGAGACCCAGTACTTC.

In this sample, this clone turned up once. This chain connects TRBV12-1 to TRBJ2-2; the table assigns TRBD2, which was not confirmed against the DNA. TRBV12-1 is classified as a pseudogene. CDR3 size: 16 residues. In DNA form, the CDR3 reads TGTGCCAGCAGCTTTGCCCAGGGAGGGGTCACCGGGGAGCTGTTTTTT. Its translation is CASSFAQGGVTGELFF.

This clone has more than one count but fewer than ten. This rearrangement joins TRBV6-5 to TRBJ1-1; possible D gene TRBD1, 6 bases. With 5 bases removed from V and 11 bases from J, the gap between germline ends came to 15 bases. Germline values: CDR1 MNHEY, CDR2 SVGAGI. This CDR3 spans 12 amino acids. The CDR3 sequence: CASSPLGGAAFF. The CDR3 nucleotides are TGTGCCAGCAGTCCCCTTGGGGGGGCGGCTTTCTTT.

The chain combines TRBV5-4 with TRBJ2-5; 8 positions agree with TRBD1. Germline trimming cut 6 bases from V and 4 bases from J; bases unmatched to any gene: 14. Germline CDR1 is SGHNT and CDR2 is YYREEE (reference sequence). The CDR3 runs to 16 residues. CDR3 sequence: CASKDRAMPRGETQYF. DNA of the CDR3: TGTGCCAGCAAGGACAGGGCGATGCCTAGAGGAGAGACCCAGTACTTC.

The chain has TRBV5-6 and TRBJ2-2; D is perhaps TRBD2 (5 bases). The CDR3 contains 15 residues. Trimming shortened V by 4 bases and J by 5 bases, and 15 bases separated the two germline ends. The germline gives CDR1 SGHDT, CDR2 YYEEEE. This chain's CDR3 is CASSLGILQTGELFF. The DNA of the CDR3 is TGTGCCAGCAGCCTCGGGATTTTACAGACCGGGGAGCTGTTTTTT.

The rearrangement joins TRBV6-1 to TRBJ2-4; the match to TRBD2 covers 8 bases. This CDR3 region has 14 residues. V trimming: 3 bases; J trimming: 7 bases; junction bases outside the gene matches: 5. Germline V lookup: CDR1 MNHNS, CDR2 SASEGT. CDR3 residues: CASSDGLAGNIQYF. The DNA for the CDR3 is TGTGCCAGCAGTGATGGATTAGCGGGGAACATTCAGTACTTC.

The genes are TRBV6-4 and TRBJ2-1; TRBD2 might be the D (7 bases). Trimming shortened V by 6 bases and J by 7 bases, and 13 bases separated the two germline ends. The CDR3 is 13 amino acids. The germline V gene encodes CDR1 MRHNA and CDR2 SNTAGT. CDR3 bases: TGTGCCAGCAGGGGGGGGCCTAGGAATGAGCAGTTCTTC. Encoded protein: CASRGGPRNEQFF.